This record looks at one T cell receptor (beta chain) sequence and its context. Its antigen is not known. Losses at the gene ends were 7 bases for V and 6 bases for J; bases not matched to a gene: 11. The CDR3 covers 14 residues. CDR1 is SGHRS and CDR2 is YFSETQ in the germline V gene. These data originate in a study of cytomegalovirus exposure and HLA in healthy donors. On the study more broadly: Genotyping of 430 or so donors showed that over 80% belonged to the Caucasian-associated ancestry cluster. General study findings and limits: According to the study, 180 or so TCR beta chains were cytomegalovirus-associated. Later examination showed HLA-associated TCR beta chains had greater clonal expansion than equally common others.

Vbeta (60) and Jbeta (13) primers were used in the PCR. Sequenced by immunoSEQ multiplex PCR; TCRdb stores in-frame clones only, minus some. The table shows about 180,000 clones, with around three quarters occurring only once. The rearrangement joins TRBV5-1 to TRBJ2-3; 7 positions match TRBD2. The receptor was derived from a man aged 40-49 years in good health and CMV-seronegative. The specimen was PBMCs. In nucleotides, the CDR3 is TGCGCCAGCGCCAAAACGGCGGGAGATGATACGCAGTATTTT. Protein product: CASAKTAGDDTQYF.